Each of the 10 T cell receptor beta chains below was sequenced from the same sample in a study of cytomegalovirus exposure and HLA in healthy donors. Vbeta (60) and Jbeta (13) primers were used in the PCR. Using immunoSEQ multiplex PCR, the repertoire was profiled, and TCRdb retains in-frame clones only, with some absent. The sample includes about 50,000 clones, 72% of them seen just once. Sample: PBMCs. These receptors originate from a woman in her forties or fifties in good health and CMV-seronegative.

The chain links TRBV19 to TRBJ1-2, with D perhaps matching TRBD1 (6 bases). Between the trimmed V and J ends, which lost 6 bases and 5 bases, there was a span of 16 bases. This CDR3 is 14 amino acids long. CDR1 is LNHDA, CDR2 SQIVND, per germline (reference sequence). The CDR3 is CASSTTGPGYGYTF. The DNA of the CDR3 is TGTGCCAGTAGCACGACAGGCCCAGGTTATGGCTACACCTTC.

This chain joins TRBV18 and TRBJ1-5; no definite D call. V was pared by 0 bases and J by 0 bases, with 9 bases between. Germline values: CDR1 KGHSH, CDR2 LQKENI. This CDR3 region has 16 residues. The CDR3 nucleotides are TGTGCCAGCTCACCACCCTCCGGTCTTAGCAATCAGCCCCAGCATTTT. This encodes CASSPPSGLSNQPQHF.

The genes are TRBV14 and TRBJ2-7; D possibly corresponds to TRBD2 (7 bases). The germline gives CDR1 SGHDN, CDR2 FVKESK. Trimming pared 2 bases from V and 5 bases from J, leaving 16 bases between. CDR3 size: 15 residues. The CDR3 DNA reads TGTGCCAGCAGCCAACGTCGGCTAGGGGGGGACGAGCAGTACTTC. Protein product: CASSQRRLGGDEQYF.

This clone showed up just a few times. The chain couples TRBV4-3 to TRBJ1-1; TRBD1 is a possible D gene (6 bases). The V end lost 0 bases, the J end lost 6 bases, and 11 bases lay between the germline ends. CDR3 size: 14 residues. The germline CDR1 and CDR2 sequences are LGHNA and YSLEER. CDR3 in amino acids: CASSQEARGSEAFF. The CDR3, as DNA: TGCGCCAGCAGCCAAGAAGCCAGGGGATCTGAAGCTTTCTTT.

The chain has TRBV19 and TRBJ1-5; no definite D call. The CDR3 has 14 amino acids. Germline V CDR1 and CDR2: LNHDA, SQIVND (reference sequence). Trimming stripped 7 bases from V and 7 bases from J, with 17 bases between. The CDR3 protein is CASTHRASGQPQHF. DNA of the CDR3: TGTGCCAGTACTCACCGGGCGTCGGGGCAGCCCCAGCATTTT. The full variable domain, completed using reference TRBV19 and TRBJ1-5, is DGGITQSPKYLFRKEGQNVTLSCEQNLNHDAMYWYRQDPGQGLRLIYYSQIVNDFQKGDIAEGYSVSREKKESFPLTVTSAQKNPTAFYLCASTHRASGQPQHFGDGTRLSIL.

As concerns this clone: Relative to the germline gene, one junction end is altered; a read error may explain this. The CDR3 loop is CASSSDRQETQYF. CDR3 nucleotides: TGTGCTAGCAGCTCGGACAGACAAGAGACCCAGTACTTC. J is TRBJ2-5 and V is TRBV7-7; tentatively, D is TRBD1 (6 bases). The CDR3 is 13 residues long. Germline CDR1 is SSHAT and CDR2 is FNYEAQ (reference sequence).

This chain links TRBV27 with TRBJ2-3; 9 bases fit TRBD2. Germline CDR1 is MNHEY and CDR2 is SMNVEV (reference sequence). This CDR3 has 16 amino acids. The ends lost 7 bases at V and 4 bases at J; junction bases unmatched: 12. The CDR3 nucleotides are TGTGCCAGCAAATTAATCGCTAGCGGGGAGGCAGATACGCAGTATTTT. It specifies CASKLIASGEADTQYF.

The chain combines TRBV6-6 with TRBJ2-5; 7 bases match TRBD2. Germline V gives CDR1 MNHNY, CDR2 SVGAGI (reference sequence). The trim removed 7 bases at V and 2 bases at J, leaving 13 bases unmatched. The CDR3 has 16 residues. Here the CDR3 DNA reads TGTGCCAGCAACCACTGGGGGGGACTGGATCAAGAGACCCAGTACTTC. Its translation is CASNHWGGLDQETQYF.

This chain uses TRBV5-1 with TRBJ2-1; D is uncertain. The V and J ends lost 0 bases and 7 bases respectively, with 8 bases between them. CDR1 is SGHRS, CDR2 YFSETQ, per germline. The CDR3 loop spans 13 amino acids. The CDR3 loop reads CASSLVGKNEQFF. The CDR3 coding sequence is TGCGCCAGCAGCTTGGTGGGCAAGAATGAGCAGTTCTTC.

The chain recombines TRBV5-4 with TRBJ2-7, with 7 positions matching TRBD2. This CDR3 region has 16 residues. The germline CDR1 and CDR2 sequences are SGHNT and YYREEE (reference sequence). V was pared by 0 bases and J by 4 bases, with 10 bases of the junction left unmatched. CDR3 sequence: CASSLGAGGSGYEQYF. CDR3 nucleotides: TGTGCCAGCAGCTTGGGAGCTGGCGGGAGCGGATACGAGCAGTACTTC.